A single sample gave rise to the 29 T cell receptor beta chains below, sequenced in a study of blood T cell repertoires in COVID-19. Assay: immunoSEQ multiplex PCR; the TCRdb copy retains only in-frame clones and omits some. Among about 94,000 clones listed, 65% to 85% were seen once. Sequenced sample: peripheral blood. These receptors were obtained from a man in his 60s with acute or convalescent COVID-19.

This clone was detected only once. The chain uses TRBV6-5 and TRBJ2-7; tentatively, D is TRBD2 (5 bases). Deletions cut 8 bases from V and 7 bases from J, with 18 bases between. The CDR3 totals 13 residues. Germline V gene data show CDR1 as MNHEY and CDR2 as SVGAGI. CDR3 region: CASALGFTGEQYF. Here the CDR3 DNA reads TGTGCCAGCGCTCTGGGGTTTACGGGAGAGCAGTACTTC.

The chain uses TRBV12-3 or TRBV12-4 and TRBJ1-1; D might be TRBD1 (5 bases). The V gene lost 3 bases and the J gene lost 10 bases, with 12 bases spanning the gap. The CDR3 totals 12 residues. CDR3 DNA sequence: TGTGCCAGCAGTTTGGAGGGCAGGGCAGCTTTCTTT. Protein product: CASSLEGRAAFF.

V and J are TRBV6-6 and TRBJ1-1, with D uncertain. CDR1 is MNHNY and CDR2 is SVGAGI in the germline V gene (reference sequence). Trimming cost V 2 bases and J 5 bases, with 9 bases left between them. This CDR3 has 13 residues. The CDR3 bases are TGTGCCAGCAGTTACGGTGTTAGTACTGAAGCTTTCTTT. Residues: CASSYGVSTEAFF.

This chain connects TRBV7-8 to TRBJ1-5; the D is unclear. The CDR3 is 13 amino acids. CDR1 SGHVS and CDR2 FQNEAQ come from the germline V gene. V gave up 6 bases and J gave up 2 bases, with 8 bases separating them. The CDR3 sequence: CASSISGNQPQHF. Written as DNA, the CDR3 is TGTGCCAGCAGTATTTCTGGCAATCAGCCCCAGCATTTT.

Here the CDR3 reads CASHTPNQPQHF. In nucleotides, the CDR3 is TGTGCCAGTCACACCCCCAATCAGCCCCAGCATTTT. The chain couples TRBV19 to TRBJ1-5; D gene uncertain. The CDR3 contains 12 residues. Germline V CDR1 and CDR2: LNHDA, SQIVND (reference sequence). V lost 8 bases to trimming and J lost 3 bases, with 8 bases between them.

This clone has just a few counts. The chain couples TRBV6-4 to TRBJ1-1; a possible D gene is TRBD1 (5 bases). Per the germline V gene, CDR1 is MRHNA and CDR2 is SNTAGT. V was clipped by 4 bases and J by 6 bases, with 12 bases between them. CDR3 length equals 13 residues. The CDR3 loop reads CASSVGGAAEAFF. CDR3 DNA sequence: TGTGCCAGCAGTGTCGGGGGAGCGGCTGAAGCTTTCTTT.

This clone was recorded only once. V gene TRBV24-1 combines with J gene TRBJ1-3; 8 bases align to TRBD1. The CDR3 is made up of 17 amino acids. Trimming removed 5 bases from V and 4 bases from J; junction bases left unmatched: 12. Germline V gene data show CDR1 as KGHDR and CDR2 as SFDVKD. The CDR3: CATSAPPGQEAGNTIYF. As DNA, the CDR3 is TGTGCCACCAGTGCCCCCCCGGGACAGGAGGCAGGAAACACCATATATTTT.

This clone was counted a single time. The V gene is TRBV21-1, the J gene TRBJ1-1. TRBV21-1 is designated a pseudogene. This CDR3 is built from 16 residues. CDR3 region: CASSNIKRGRNTEAFF. The CDR3 DNA sequence: TGTGCCAGCAGCAATATAAAGAGAGGCAGAAACACTGAAGCTTTCTTT.

This chain joins TRBV2 and TRBJ2-7; D call uncertain. The V end lost 2 bases, the J end lost 2 bases, and 10 bases lay between the germline ends. Looked up from germline, CDR1 is SNHLY and CDR2 is FYNNEI. This CDR3 contains 14 residues. The CDR3 loop reads CASSEPGSTYEQYF. The CDR3 DNA is TGTGCCAGCAGTGAACCAGGTTCTACCTACGAGCAGTACTTC.

The CDR3 DNA follows: TGTGCCAGCTCCCCGGGACAGACAAATCAGCCCCAGCATTTT. Its protein is CASSPGQTNQPQHF. The J gene is TRBJ1-5, the V gene TRBV18; 7 positions agree with TRBD1. CDR1 is KGHSH, CDR2 LQKENI, per germline. V trimming: 6 bases; J trimming: 4 bases; junction bases outside the gene matches: 6. The CDR3 has 14 amino acids.

The gene calls are TRBV18 and TRBJ1-4, with D maybe TRBD1 (5 bases). The germline gives CDR1 KGHSH, CDR2 LQKENI. Trimming cost V 3 bases and J 8 bases, with 16 bases left between them. The CDR3 sequence is 15 residues long. The CDR3, as DNA: TGTGCCAGCTCACCCCCCAGCGGGGCGGGCGAAAAACTGTTTTTT. This encodes CASSPPSGAGEKLFF.

CDR3 protein: CASSRDRGHNEQFF. The CDR3 DNA sequence: TGTGCCAGCAGCCGGGACAGGGGGCATAATGAGCAGTTCTTC. The chain recombines TRBV6-5 with TRBJ2-1; the match to TRBD1 covers 12 bases. The CDR3 totals 14 residues. CDR1 and CDR2 (germline): MNHEY, SVGAGI. J gave up 7 bases and V 6 bases, and 4 bases lay outside the gene matches.

The chain employs TRBV5-1 and TRBJ1-1; weak D call: TRBD1 (6 bases). The CDR3 length is 14 residues. Trimming took off 7 bases at V and 4 bases at J, with 17 bases between the two ends. Looked up from germline, CDR1 is SGHRS and CDR2 is YFSETQ. The CDR3 loop is CASSASTGSTEAFF. CDR3 DNA: TGCGCCAGCTCAGCTTCCACAGGGTCCACTGAAGCTTTCTTT.

This clone was detected a few times. This chain connects TRBV12-3 or TRBV12-4 to TRBJ1-1; D remains ambiguous. The CDR3 sequence is 12 residues long. V dropped 2 bases and J dropped 6 bases, with 7 bases sitting between them. The CDR3 sequence is CASSLNRAEAFF. DNA of the CDR3: TGTGCCAGCAGTTTAAATCGGGCTGAAGCTTTCTTT.

The chain joins TRBV28 to TRBJ1-2; D gene unclear. Germline loops: CDR1 MDHEN, CDR2 SYDVKM. The ends were cut back, 7 bases at V and 7 bases at J, with 19 bases in the middle. There are 14 residues in the CDR3. CDR3 sequence (DNA): TGTGCCAGCACCAACCACGAGGGATCGAGTGGCTACACCTTC. Protein sequence: CASTNHEGSSGYTF.

The CDR3: CASSSFSGNRYNEQFF. The CDR3 DNA is TGTGCCAGCAGCTCCTTCTCGGGGAATCGCTACAATGAGCAGTTCTTC. The chain links TRBV11-3 to TRBJ2-1; D possibly corresponds to TRBD2 (5 bases). Germline values: CDR1 SGHNT, CDR2 YENEEA. The CDR3 is 16 residues long. V was clipped by 4 bases and J by 3 bases, with 16 bases between them.

This clone was seen only a few times. The gene calls are TRBV6-4 and TRBJ2-7; 10 positions match TRBD1. From germline, CDR1 is MRHNA and CDR2 SNTAGT. The CDR3 is 15 residues long. Trimming cost V 4 bases and J 5 bases; bases outside gene matches: 8. Here the CDR3 DNA reads TGTGCCAGCAGTGCCGGGGGACAGGGGTACCACGAGCAGTACTTC. Translated: CASSAGGQGYHEQYF.

This clone came up once. The rearrangement joins TRBV6-5 to TRBJ2-5; 9 bases align to TRBD2. The CDR3 contains 15 residues. Per germline, CDR1 MNHEY and CDR2 SVGAGI. Trimming removed 6 bases from V and 5 bases from J; junction bases left unmatched: 10. CDR3 sequence reads: CASSRGGAIEETQYF. CDR3 nucleotide sequence: TGTGCCAGCAGCCGCGGGGGGGCTATTGAGGAGACCCAGTACTTC.

CDR3 DNA: TGTGCCAGTAGTACCGTCCGGGACAGCTTGAATCAGCCCCAGCATTTT. This codes for CASSTVRDSLNQPQHF. V gene TRBV19 combines with J gene TRBJ1-5, with TRBD1 matching 7 bases. CDR1 LNHDA and CDR2 SQIVND come from the germline V gene (reference sequence). V was pared by 4 bases and J by 4 bases, with 10 bases of the junction left unmatched. The CDR3 loop spans 16 amino acids.

The V gene is TRBV10-3, the J gene TRBJ2-7; 14 bases line up with TRBD2. Germline loops: CDR1 ENHRY, CDR2 SYGVKD. CDR3 length equals 17 residues. The junction had 12 bases not matched to a gene; V was cut back by 4 bases and J by 7 bases. The CDR3, as DNA: TGTGCCATCAGTGGGCGGACTAGCGGGGGGTCTACGGGGGAGCAGTACTTC. Translating gives CAISGRTSGGSTGEQYF.

CDR3 amino acids: CASSLGQDEKLFF. CDR3 sequence (DNA): TGTGCCAGCAGCTTGGGACAGGATGAAAAACTGTTTTTT. This rearrangement joins TRBV13 to TRBJ1-4, with 8 nucleotides matching TRBD1. Trimming took 3 bases from V and 6 from J; bases not matched to a gene: 0. CDR1 PRHDT and CDR2 FYEKMQ come from the germline V gene (reference sequence). This CDR3 contains 13 residues.

CDR3 coding DNA: TGTGCTAGTGGTTTGGTATCAAGCCAATTCTACGAGCAGTACTTC. Protein: CASGLVSSQFYEQYF. The chain joins TRBV12-5 to TRBJ2-7; no definite D call. Germline CDR1 reads LGHNT; CDR2 reads FRNRAP. The CDR3 spans 15 residues. V was clipped by 0 bases and J by 3 bases, with 12 bases between them.

This rearrangement joins TRBV28 to TRBJ1-2, with TRBD1 matching 12 bases. CDR1 and CDR2 (germline): MDHEN, SYDVKM. The CDR3 totals 15 residues. The trim removed 5 bases at V and 2 bases at J, leaving 3 bases unmatched. As DNA, the CDR3 is TGTGCCAGCAGTGGGACAGGGGGCCTGAACTATGGCTACACCTTC. It translates to CASSGTGGLNYGYTF.

The gene calls are TRBV12-3 or TRBV12-4 and TRBJ2-1; D unresolved. Trimming shortened V by 4 bases and J by 5 bases, and 9 bases separated the two germline ends. The CDR3 loop spans 13 amino acids. The CDR3 nucleotides read TGTGCCAGCAGTTACCTTCCTAACAATGAGCAGTTCTTC. Residues: CASSYLPNNEQFF.

The chain combines TRBV6-5 with TRBJ1-6; TRBD1 might be the D (5 bases). The CDR3 covers 14 residues. Trimming cost V 6 bases and J 10 bases, with 16 bases left between them. In germline, CDR1 is MNHEY, CDR2 SVGAGI. The CDR3 reads CASRRQRTESPLHF. The CDR3 nucleotides read TGTGCCAGCAGGAGACAGAGGACGGAATCACCCCTCCACTTT.

The chain employs TRBV7-2 and TRBJ1-5; 7 positions agree with TRBD1. This CDR3 contains 14 residues. The V and J ends lost 3 bases and 6 bases, in that order; junction bases with no gene match: 5. From germline, CDR1 is SGHTA and CDR2 FQGNSA. The CDR3 spells CASSFGQAGQPQHF. Here the CDR3 DNA reads TGTGCCAGCAGCTTTGGACAGGCGGGTCAGCCCCAGCATTTT.

The rearrangement uses TRBV4-3 and TRBJ1-2; D possibly corresponds to TRBD1 (5 bases). The CDR3 covers 15 residues. Trimming cost V 4 bases and J 3 bases, with 15 bases left between them. Germline lookup yields CDR1 LGHNA and CDR2 YSLEER. The CDR3 DNA sequence: TGCGCCAGCAGCCCCGTGGCAAGGGGCGACTATGGCTACACCTTC. This encodes CASSPVARGDYGYTF.

This chain joins TRBV12-3 or TRBV12-4 and TRBJ1-2; 8 positions match TRBD1. J lost 0 bases, V lost 10 bases, and 4 bases had no gene match. The CDR3 totals 13 residues. CDR3 bases: TGTGCCACTCAGACAGGGGCTAACTATGGCTACACCTTC. Protein sequence: CATQTGANYGYTF.

The V call is TRBV5-1, the J call TRBJ2-3; maybe TRBD2 (5 bases). The CDR3 contains 14 residues. The V gene's germline CDR1 is SGHRS and CDR2 YFSETQ. The germline V and J ends were trimmed by 5 bases and 1 base, with 11 bases remaining between them. The CDR3 sequence: CASRPPGGTDTQYF. CDR3 DNA: TGCGCCAGCAGGCCCCCCGGGGGCACAGATACGCAGTATTTT.